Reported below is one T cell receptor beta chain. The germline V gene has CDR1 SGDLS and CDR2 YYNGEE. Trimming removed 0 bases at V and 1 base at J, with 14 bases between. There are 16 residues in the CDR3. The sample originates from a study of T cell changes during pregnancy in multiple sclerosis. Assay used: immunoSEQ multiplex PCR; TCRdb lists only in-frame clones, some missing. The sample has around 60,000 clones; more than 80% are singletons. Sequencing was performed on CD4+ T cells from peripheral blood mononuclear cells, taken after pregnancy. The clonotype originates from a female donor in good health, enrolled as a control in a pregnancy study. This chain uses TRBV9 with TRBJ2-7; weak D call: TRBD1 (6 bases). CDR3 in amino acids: CASSVGAGAESYEQYF. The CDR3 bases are TGTGCCAGCAGCGTAGGGGCAGGGGCTGAGTCCTACGAGCAGTACTTC.